These 27 T cell receptor beta chains were sequenced from one sample in a study of blood T cell repertoires in COVID-19 (dated by TCRdb to the early 2020s). Library method: the immunoSEQ multiplex PCR assay. Imported from immuneACCESS, the table was reduced by TCRdb to in-frame sequences with V and J called. These copies leave out some clones; in studies compared against another copy, an unresolved V gene accounts for under half, and the cause of the remainder is not known. The sample has 310,000 or so clones on record, 87% of them singletons. The top ten constitute approximately 9.4% of the sample. Sequenced: peripheral blood. These receptors originate from a man aged 25-45 years with COVID-19, enrolled during active disease.

The chain couples TRBV28 to TRBJ2-7; TRBD1 agrees at 10 bases. The CDR3 sequence is 13 residues long. Germline V gives CDR1 MDHEN, CDR2 SYDVKM. The V and J ends lost 8 bases and 0 bases, in that order; junction bases with no gene match: 1. CDR3 residues: CASDRGPSYEQYF. In DNA form, the CDR3 reads TGTGCCAGCGACAGGGGGCCCTCCTACGAGCAGTACTTC.

The V gene is TRBV6-5, the J gene TRBJ1-5, with D possibly being TRBD1 (5 bases). CDR1 is MNHEY, CDR2 SVGAGI, per germline. Deletions cut 4 bases from V and 2 bases from J, with 12 bases between. The CDR3 consists of 15 residues. The CDR3 loop is CASSSRRVGNQPQHF. In DNA, the CDR3 is TGTGCCAGCAGTTCCCGCAGGGTGGGCAATCAGCCCCAGCATTTT.

This clone was counted between two and nine times. V gene TRBV5-1 combines with J gene TRBJ2-1; possibly TRBD1 for D (5 bases). Germline V gene lookup returns CDR1 SGHRS and CDR2 YFSETQ. With 2 bases removed from V and 0 bases from J, the gap between germline ends came to 9 bases. The CDR3 sequence is 15 residues long. The CDR3 reads CASSFQGSSYNEQFF. In nucleotides, the CDR3 is TGCGCCAGCAGCTTCCAGGGATCCTCCTACAATGAGCAGTTCTTC.

The chain uses TRBV2 and TRBJ1-2; TRBD1 aligns across 7 bases. The CDR3 has 14 amino acids. V lost 2 bases to trimming and J lost 8 bases; unmatched junction nucleotides: 8. From germline, CDR1 is SNHLY and CDR2 FYNNEI. The CDR3 spells CASSELAGGWGYTF. As DNA, the CDR3 is TGTGCCAGCAGTGAATTGGCAGGGGGTTGGGGCTACACCTTC.

The chain recombines TRBV2 with TRBJ2-3; perhaps TRBD1 as D (6 bases). The length of the CDR3 is 14 residues. Germline V gene lookup returns CDR1 SNHLY and CDR2 FYNNEI. Trimming stripped 6 bases from V and 0 bases from J, with 10 bases between. The CDR3 protein is CASRSGQSTDTQYF. CDR3 DNA: TGTGCCAGCAGGTCTGGACAGAGCACAGATACGCAGTATTTT.

V and J are TRBV2 and TRBJ2-4; D remains unclear. This CDR3 is built from 14 residues. Per germline, CDR1 SNHLY and CDR2 FYNNEI. Trimming stripped 4 bases from V and 6 bases from J, with 13 bases between. CDR3 coding DNA: TGTGCCAGCAGTGGACAAGGAATTCCAAACATTCAGTACTTC. The encoded protein is CASSGQGIPNIQYF.

The rearrangement uses TRBV3-1 (or the pseudogene TRBV3-2) and TRBJ1-1; D gene unclear. Trimming removed 0 bases from V and 3 bases from J, with 8 bases in between. Germline assignment: CDR1 LGHDT and CDR2 YNNKEL (reference sequence). The CDR3 totals 14 residues. This CDR3 reads CASSQDGLYTEAFF. In nucleotides, the CDR3 is TGTGCCAGCAGCCAAGACGGACTGTACACTGAAGCTTTCTTT.

The chain recombines TRBV12-3 or TRBV12-4 with TRBJ2-4, with unresolved D. This CDR3 has 13 amino acids. Trimming stripped 6 bases from V and 1 base from J, with 7 bases between. The CDR3 region has the DNA TGTGCCAGCAGGGCCCTGGCCAAAAACATTCAGTACTTC. Its translation: CASRALAKNIQYF.

This chain connects TRBV7-2 to TRBJ1-1; 8 nucleotides line up with TRBD1. The CDR3 extends over 13 amino acids. J gave up 7 bases and V 3 bases, and 4 bases lay outside the gene matches. Germline V CDR1 and CDR2: SGHTA, FQGNSA. The CDR3 here is CASSFSGGNEAFF. DNA for the CDR3: TGTGCCAGCAGCTTTTCAGGGGGCAATGAAGCTTTCTTT.

V usage is TRBV7-3 and J usage is TRBJ2-3; TRBD2 aligns across 13 bases. The trim removed 0 bases at V and 3 bases at J, leaving 3 bases unmatched. In germline, CDR1 is SGHTA, CDR2 FQGTGA. CDR3 size: 17 residues. The CDR3 spells CASSLTGLAGVTDTQYF. The CDR3 DNA follows: TGTGCCAGCAGCTTAACCGGACTAGCGGGGGTGACAGATACGCAGTATTTT.

J is TRBJ2-5 and V is TRBV7-2; 7 nucleotides match TRBD1. The CDR3 spans 15 residues. V shed 4 bases and J 1 base; nucleotides not matched to a gene: 6. Germline V gene data show CDR1 as SGHTA and CDR2 as FQGNSA. In DNA form, the CDR3 reads TGTGCCAGCAGCTCTATGACAGGGACCCAAGAGACCCAGTACTTC. Translating gives CASSSMTGTQETQYF.

This clone has a single count. The chain recombines TRBV7-7 with TRBJ2-1; D might be TRBD2 (6 bases). V was cut by 5 bases and J by 0 bases, with 11 bases left in between. Germline V gives CDR1 SSHAT, CDR2 FNYEAQ (reference sequence). The CDR3 has 15 residues. This chain's CDR3 is CASSQTGVSYNEQFF. The CDR3 DNA sequence: TGTGCCAGCAGCCAAACGGGGGTCTCCTACAATGAGCAGTTCTTC.

This clone was counted a few times. This chain connects TRBV4-3 to TRBJ1-2, with 7 positions matching TRBD1. V lost 0 bases and J lost 4; bases outside the gene matches: 2. Germline V lookup: CDR1 LGHNA, CDR2 YSLEER. The CDR3 is made up of 14 amino acids. The CDR3 reads CASSQETGPYGYTF. The DNA of the CDR3 is TGCGCCAGCAGCCAAGAGACAGGGCCCTATGGCTACACCTTC.

The chain combines TRBV19 with TRBJ2-7; no clear D. Germline V gene lookup returns CDR1 LNHDA and CDR2 SQIVND (reference sequence). The CDR3 covers 13 residues. The ends were cut back, 3 bases at V and 6 bases at J, with 12 bases in the middle. The CDR3 sequence is CASSMLGSGEQYF. DNA for the CDR3: TGTGCCAGTAGTATGCTAGGATCGGGCGAGCAGTACTTC.

J is TRBJ2-5 and V is TRBV6-1, with 10 bases identical to TRBD2. The CDR3 totals 15 residues. V shed 3 bases and J 2 bases; nucleotides not matched to a gene: 3. CDR1 MNHNS and CDR2 SASEGT come from the germline V gene. CDR3 DNA: TGTGCCAGCAGTGATCTTAGCGGGGGGCAAGAGACCCAGTACTTC. The encoded protein is CASSDLSGGQETQYF.

The rearrangement uses TRBV18 and TRBJ1-1; no clear D gene. Germline values: CDR1 KGHSH, CDR2 LQKENI. There are 16 residues in the CDR3. Trimming pared 2 bases from V and 1 base from J, leaving 14 bases between. CDR3 amino acids: CASSPTLEAANTEAFF. CDR3 DNA: TGTGCCAGCTCACCAACGCTAGAGGCCGCGAACACTGAAGCTTTCTTT. The whole variable domain, remainder taken from reference TRBV18 and TRBJ1-1, is NAGVMQNPRHLVRRRGQEARLRCSPMKGHSHVYWYRQLPEEGLKFMVYLQKENIIDESGMPKERFSAEFPKEGPSILRIQQVVRGDSAAYFCASSPTLEAANTEAFFGQGTRLTVV.

The rearrangement uses TRBV10-3 and TRBJ2-3, with 10 bases that match TRBD2. The V and J ends lost 7 bases and 1 base, in that order; junction bases with no gene match: 2. In germline, CDR1 is ENHRY, CDR2 SYGVKD. This CDR3 comprises 14 residues. The CDR3 protein is CAIKGTSGTDTQYF. The CDR3 region has the DNA TGTGCCATCAAAGGGACTAGCGGCACAGATACGCAGTATTTT.

This clone was counted a few times. The chain employs TRBV5-6 and TRBJ2-2; tentative D call: TRBD2 (5 bases). V dropped 5 bases and J dropped 2 bases, with 10 bases sitting between them. The CDR3 sequence is 14 residues long. CDR1 is SGHDT, CDR2 YYEEEE, per germline. The CDR3 region is CASRLGINTGELFF. CDR3 sequence (DNA): TGTGCCAGCAGACTAGGGATCAACACCGGGGAGCTGTTTTTT.

The chain combines TRBV5-1 with TRBJ2-5; perhaps TRBD2 as D (6 bases). The CDR3 runs to 15 residues. Trimming took 4 bases from V and 2 from J, leaving 15 bases between them. The germline CDR1 and CDR2 sequences are SGHRS and YFSETQ. This chain's CDR3 is CASSPGVGTQETQYF. The CDR3 bases are TGCGCCAGCAGCCCGGGGGTGGGCACACAAGAGACCCAGTACTTC.

V and J are TRBV2 and TRBJ2-7; 7 bases align to TRBD2. This CDR3 is 14 amino acids long. Trimming cost V 7 bases and J 5 bases; bases outside gene matches: 11. Germline V gene data show CDR1 as SNHLY and CDR2 as FYNNEI. The CDR3: CASNPGRGDHEQYF. The CDR3 DNA sequence: TGTGCCAGCAACCCGGGCCGGGGGGACCACGAGCAGTACTTC.

Worth noting for this clone: At one of its ends the junction is not consistent with the germline gene, which may arise from a read error. V gene TRBV27 combines with J gene TRBJ2-7, with 11 bases identical to TRBD1. Looked up from germline, CDR1 is MNHEY and CDR2 is SMNVEV (reference sequence). CDR3 size: 15 residues. CDR3 coding DNA: TGTGCCAGCAGTTCAATCTCGGACAGGGGGCGCGGGTCACTTTTC. Translation gives CASSSISDRGRGSLF.

The chain employs TRBV2 and TRBJ1-2; 11 bases fit TRBD1. Trimming took 6 bases from V and 8 from J; bases not matched to a gene: 8. CDR3 length: 14 amino acids. The V gene's germline CDR1 is SNHLY and CDR2 FYNNEI. The CDR3 DNA reads as TGTGCCAGCAGAGGACAGGGGGCTCCTGTGGGCTACACCTTC. Protein sequence: CASRGQGAPVGYTF.

The V and J genes are TRBV19 and TRBJ2-1, with 9 bases identical to TRBD1. Per the germline V gene, CDR1 is LNHDA and CDR2 is SQIVND (reference sequence). This CDR3 has 13 residues. Trimming at V came to 10 bases and at J to 7 bases, leaving 8 bases not matched to a gene. The CDR3, as DNA: TGTGCCACCCGGGCACAGGGGGCGAATGAGCAGTTCTTC. This codes for CATRAQGANEQFF. The whole variable domain, remainder taken from reference TRBV19 and TRBJ2-1, is DGGITQSPKYLFRKEGQNVTLSCEQNLNHDAMYWYRQDPGQGLRLIYYSQIVNDFQKGDIAEGYSVSREKKESFPLTVTSAQKNPTAFYLCATRAQGANEQFFGPGTRLTVL.

This chain connects TRBV5-1 to TRBJ1-1, with D possibly TRBD1 on 6 matching bases. The germline V and J ends were trimmed by 0 bases and 3 bases, with 6 bases remaining between them. The CDR3 sequence is 13 residues long. Germline V lookup: CDR1 SGHRS, CDR2 YFSETQ. CDR3 sequence reads: CASSLDRDTEAFF. The CDR3 region has the DNA TGCGCCAGCAGCTTGGACAGGGACACTGAAGCTTTCTTT.

The rearrangement uses TRBV18 and TRBJ2-7; tentative D call: TRBD2 (6 bases). There are 13 residues in the CDR3. CDR1 and CDR2 (germline): KGHSH, LQKENI. The V and J ends lost 6 bases and 3 bases respectively, with 12 bases between them. CDR3 coding DNA: TGTGCCAGCTCGCCGGGAGCCTACTACGAGCAGTACTTC. This sequence encodes CASSPGAYYEQYF.

The chain recombines TRBV11-1 with TRBJ2-1; D perhaps matches TRBD2 (6 bases). Trimming took 1 base from V and 10 from J, leaving 17 bases between them. The V gene's germline CDR1 is SGHAT and CDR2 FQDESV (reference sequence). CDR3 size: 15 residues. The CDR3 is CASSLGGGWDPEQFF. The CDR3 coding sequence is TGTGCCAGCAGCTTAGGTGGAGGGTGGGATCCGGAGCAGTTCTTC.

This sequence joins TRBV7-3 and TRBJ2-1, with TRBD1 matching over 8 bases. The trim removed 3 bases at V and 3 bases at J, leaving 4 bases unmatched. This CDR3 has 15 residues. The germline V gene encodes CDR1 SGHTA and CDR2 FQGTGA. The CDR3 spells CASSLGTGDYNEQFF. The CDR3 DNA reads TGTGCCAGCAGCTTGGGGACAGGAGACTACAATGAGCAGTTCTTC.